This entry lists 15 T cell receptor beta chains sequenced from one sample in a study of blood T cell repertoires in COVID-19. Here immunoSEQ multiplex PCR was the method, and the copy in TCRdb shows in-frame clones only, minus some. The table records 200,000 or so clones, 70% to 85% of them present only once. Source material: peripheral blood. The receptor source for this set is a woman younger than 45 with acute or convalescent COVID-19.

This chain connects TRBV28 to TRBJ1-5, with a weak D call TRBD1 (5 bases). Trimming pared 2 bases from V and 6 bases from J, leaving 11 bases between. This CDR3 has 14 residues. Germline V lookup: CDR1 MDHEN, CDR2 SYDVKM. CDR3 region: CASSLRGVFQPQHF. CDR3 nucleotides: TGTGCCAGCAGTTTACGGGGGGTTTTTCAGCCCCAGCATTTT.

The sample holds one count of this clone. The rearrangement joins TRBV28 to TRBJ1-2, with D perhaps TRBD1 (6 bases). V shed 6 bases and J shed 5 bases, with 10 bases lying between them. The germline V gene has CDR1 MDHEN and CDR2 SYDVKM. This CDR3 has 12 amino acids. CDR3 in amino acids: CASRGTPYGYTF. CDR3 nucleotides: TGTGCCAGCAGGGGGACACCTTATGGCTACACCTTC.

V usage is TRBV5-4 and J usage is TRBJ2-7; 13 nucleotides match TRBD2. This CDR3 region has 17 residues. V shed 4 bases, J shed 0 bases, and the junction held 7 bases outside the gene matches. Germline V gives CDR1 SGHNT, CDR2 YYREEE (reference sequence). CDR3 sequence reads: CASSLGLAGSHSYEQYF. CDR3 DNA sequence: TGTGCCAGCAGCCTGGGACTAGCGGGATCCCACTCCTACGAGCAGTACTTC.

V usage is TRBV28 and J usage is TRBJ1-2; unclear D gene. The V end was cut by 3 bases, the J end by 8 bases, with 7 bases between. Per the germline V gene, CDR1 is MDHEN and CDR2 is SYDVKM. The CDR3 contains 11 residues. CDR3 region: CASSFEWGYTF. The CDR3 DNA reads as TGTGCCAGCAGTTTTGAGTGGGGCTACACCTTC.

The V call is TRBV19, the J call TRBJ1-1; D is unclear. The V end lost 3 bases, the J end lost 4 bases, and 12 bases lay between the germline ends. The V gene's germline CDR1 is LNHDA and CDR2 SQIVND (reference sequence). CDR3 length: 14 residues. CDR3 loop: CASSILSTSTEAFF. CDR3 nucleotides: TGTGCCAGTAGTATTCTCTCAACGAGCACTGAAGCTTTCTTT.

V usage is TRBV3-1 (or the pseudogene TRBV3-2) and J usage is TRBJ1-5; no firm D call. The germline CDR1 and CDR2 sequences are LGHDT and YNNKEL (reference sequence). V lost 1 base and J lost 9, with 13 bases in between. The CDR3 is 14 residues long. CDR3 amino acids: CASSQAGRGGPQHF. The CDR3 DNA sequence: TGTGCCAGCAGCCAAGCGGGTCGAGGTGGGCCCCAGCATTTT.

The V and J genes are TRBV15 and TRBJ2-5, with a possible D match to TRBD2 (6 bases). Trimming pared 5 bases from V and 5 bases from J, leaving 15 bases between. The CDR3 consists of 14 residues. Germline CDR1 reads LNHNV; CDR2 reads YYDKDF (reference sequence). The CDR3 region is CATSGGSKKETQYF. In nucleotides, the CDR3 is TGTGCCACCAGCGGGGGGTCAAAAAAGGAGACCCAGTACTTC.

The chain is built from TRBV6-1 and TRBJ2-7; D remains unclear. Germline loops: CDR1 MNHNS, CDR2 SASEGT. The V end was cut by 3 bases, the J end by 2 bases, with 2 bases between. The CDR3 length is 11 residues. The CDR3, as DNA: TGTGCCAGCAGTGACGCCTACGAGCAGTACTTC. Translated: CASSDAYEQYF.

The CDR3 nucleotides read TGTGCCGCGGGGGGACCGCTATATGGCTACACCTTC. Its translation is CAAGGPLYGYTF. The chain combines TRBV11-2 with TRBJ1-2, with D perhaps matching TRBD1 (5 bases). The V gene's germline CDR1 is SGHAT and CDR2 FQNNGV. There are 12 residues in the CDR3. Trimming removed 11 bases from V and 5 bases from J, with 15 bases in between. Filled out from reference TRBV11-2 and TRBJ1-2, the complete variable domain reads EAGVAQSPRYKIIEKRQSVAFWCNPISGHATLYWYQQILGQGPKLLIQFQNNGVVDDSQLPKDRFSAERLKGVDSTLKIQPAKLEDSAVYLCAAGGPLYGYTFGSGTRLTVV.

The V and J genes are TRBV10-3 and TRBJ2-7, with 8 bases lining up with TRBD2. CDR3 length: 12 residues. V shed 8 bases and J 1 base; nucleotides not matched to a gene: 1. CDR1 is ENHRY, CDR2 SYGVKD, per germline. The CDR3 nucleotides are TGTGCCATCGCGGGAGGATCCTACGAGCAGTACTTC. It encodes CAIAGGSYEQYF.

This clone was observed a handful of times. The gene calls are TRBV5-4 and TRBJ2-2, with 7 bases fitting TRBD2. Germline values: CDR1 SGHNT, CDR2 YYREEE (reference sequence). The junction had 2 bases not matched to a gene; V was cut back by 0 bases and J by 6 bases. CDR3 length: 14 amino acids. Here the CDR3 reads CASSLEGGAGELFF. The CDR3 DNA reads TGTGCCAGCAGCTTGGAGGGAGGGGCCGGGGAGCTGTTTTTT.

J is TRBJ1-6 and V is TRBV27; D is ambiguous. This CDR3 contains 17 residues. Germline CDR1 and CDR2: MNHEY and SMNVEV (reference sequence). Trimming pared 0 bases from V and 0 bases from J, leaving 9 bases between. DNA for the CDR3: TGTGCCAGCAGTTTATCGTACCCAGGCTCCTATAATTCACCCCTCCACTTT. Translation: CASSLSYPGSYNSPLHF.

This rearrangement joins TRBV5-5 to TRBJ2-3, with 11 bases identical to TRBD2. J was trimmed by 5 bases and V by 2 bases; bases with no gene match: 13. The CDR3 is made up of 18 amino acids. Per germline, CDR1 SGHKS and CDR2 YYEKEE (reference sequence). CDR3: CASSLGDRAGLAVDTQYF. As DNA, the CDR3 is TGTGCCAGCAGCTTAGGTGATCGGGCGGGACTAGCGGTAGATACGCAGTATTTT.

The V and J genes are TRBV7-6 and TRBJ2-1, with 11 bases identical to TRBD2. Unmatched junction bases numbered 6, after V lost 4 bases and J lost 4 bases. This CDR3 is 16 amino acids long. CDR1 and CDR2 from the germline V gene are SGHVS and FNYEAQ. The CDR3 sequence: CASSSTSGVNYNEQFF. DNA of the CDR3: TGTGCCAGCAGCTCGACTAGCGGGGTCAATTACAATGAGCAGTTCTTC.

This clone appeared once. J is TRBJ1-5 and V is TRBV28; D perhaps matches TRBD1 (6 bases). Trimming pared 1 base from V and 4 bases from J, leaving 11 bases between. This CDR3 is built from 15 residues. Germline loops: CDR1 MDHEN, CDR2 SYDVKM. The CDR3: CASSLSTGPNQPQHF. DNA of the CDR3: TGTGCCAGCAGTTTATCGACAGGACCAAATCAGCCCCAGCATTTT.